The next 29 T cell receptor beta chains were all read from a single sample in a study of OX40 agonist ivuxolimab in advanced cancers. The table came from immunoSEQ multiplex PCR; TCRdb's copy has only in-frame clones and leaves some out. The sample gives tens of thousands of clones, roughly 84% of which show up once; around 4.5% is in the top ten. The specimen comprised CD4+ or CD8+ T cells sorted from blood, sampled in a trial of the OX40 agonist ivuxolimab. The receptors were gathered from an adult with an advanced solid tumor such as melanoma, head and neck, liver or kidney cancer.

The CDR3 loop is CASKSSGNANYNEQFF. For the CDR3, the DNA is TGTGCCAGTAAATCCTCGGGGAATGCTAATTACAATGAGCAGTTCTTC. The rearrangement joins TRBV19 to TRBJ2-1; a possible D gene is TRBD2 (5 bases). This CDR3 contains 16 residues. The germline V gene encodes CDR1 LNHDA and CDR2 SQIVND (reference sequence). V shed 7 bases and J shed 4 bases, with 20 bases lying between them. The complete variable domain, with remaining parts taken from reference TRBV19 and TRBJ2-1, reads DGGITQSPKYLFRKEGQNVTLSCEQNLNHDAMYWYRQDPGQGLRLIYYSQIVNDFQKGDIAEGYSVSREKKESFPLTVTSAQKNPTAFYLCASKSSGNANYNEQFFGPGTRLTVL.

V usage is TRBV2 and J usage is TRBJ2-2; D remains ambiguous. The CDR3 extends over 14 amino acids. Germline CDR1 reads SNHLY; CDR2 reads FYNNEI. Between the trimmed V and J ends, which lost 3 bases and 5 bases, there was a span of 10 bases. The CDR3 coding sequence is TGTGCCAGCAGTGAGGTTCAGCAAACCGGGGAGCTGTTTTTT. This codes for CASSEVQQTGELFF.

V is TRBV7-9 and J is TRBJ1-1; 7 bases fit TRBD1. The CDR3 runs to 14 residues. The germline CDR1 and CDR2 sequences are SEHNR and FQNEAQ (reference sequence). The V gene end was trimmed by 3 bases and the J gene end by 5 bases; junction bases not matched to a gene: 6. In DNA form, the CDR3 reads TGTGCCAGCAGCTTTACAGGGGATAGGACTGAAGCTTTCTTT. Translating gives CASSFTGDRTEAFF.

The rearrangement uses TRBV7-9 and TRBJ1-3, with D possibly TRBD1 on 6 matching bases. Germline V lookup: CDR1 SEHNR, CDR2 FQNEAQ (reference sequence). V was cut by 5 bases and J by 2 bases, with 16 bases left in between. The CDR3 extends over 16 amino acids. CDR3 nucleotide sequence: TGTGCCAGCAGCCCGAAAACAGGGAGGACTGGAAACACCATATATTTT. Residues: CASSPKTGRTGNTIYF.

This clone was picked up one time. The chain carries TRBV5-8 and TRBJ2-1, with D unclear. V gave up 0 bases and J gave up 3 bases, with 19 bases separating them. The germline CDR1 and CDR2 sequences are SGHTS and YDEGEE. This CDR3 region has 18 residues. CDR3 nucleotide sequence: TGTGCCAGCAGCTTGGGATTCGGGCAGAAAAGACTCTACAATGAGCAGTTCTTC. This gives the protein CASSLGFGQKRLYNEQFF. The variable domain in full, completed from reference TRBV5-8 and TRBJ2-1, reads EAGVTQSPTHLIKTRGQQATLRCSPISGHTSVYWYQQALGLGLQFLLWYDEGEERNRGNFPPRFSGRQFPNYSSELNVNALELEDSALYLCASSLGFGQKRLYNEQFFGPGTRLTVL.

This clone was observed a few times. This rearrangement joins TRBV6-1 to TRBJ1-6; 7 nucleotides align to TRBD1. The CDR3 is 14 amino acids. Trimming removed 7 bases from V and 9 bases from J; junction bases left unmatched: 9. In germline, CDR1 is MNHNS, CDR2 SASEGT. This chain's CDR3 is CASTPTGVVSPLHF. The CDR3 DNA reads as TGTGCCAGCACCCCCACAGGGGTAGTTTCACCCCTCCACTTT.

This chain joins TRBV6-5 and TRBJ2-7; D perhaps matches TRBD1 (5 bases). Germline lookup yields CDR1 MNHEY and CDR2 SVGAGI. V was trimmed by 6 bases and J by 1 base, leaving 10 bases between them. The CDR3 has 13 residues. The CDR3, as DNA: TGTGCCAGCAGGGAACCAGGGTCCTACGAGCAGTACTTC. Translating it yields CASREPGSYEQYF.

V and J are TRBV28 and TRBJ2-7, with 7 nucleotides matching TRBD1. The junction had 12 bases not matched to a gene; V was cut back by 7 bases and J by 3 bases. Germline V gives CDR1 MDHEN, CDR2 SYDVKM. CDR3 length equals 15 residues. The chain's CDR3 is CASNSHNDRVYEQYF. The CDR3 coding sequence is TGTGCCAGCAATTCTCACAACGACAGGGTCTACGAGCAGTACTTC.

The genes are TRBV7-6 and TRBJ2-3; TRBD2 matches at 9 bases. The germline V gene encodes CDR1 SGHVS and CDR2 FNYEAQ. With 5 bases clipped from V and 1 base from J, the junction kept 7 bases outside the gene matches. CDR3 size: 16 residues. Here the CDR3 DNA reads TGTGCCAGCAGCCCCGAGGTAGCGGGGGGCACAGATACGCAGTATTTT. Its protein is CASSPEVAGGTDTQYF.

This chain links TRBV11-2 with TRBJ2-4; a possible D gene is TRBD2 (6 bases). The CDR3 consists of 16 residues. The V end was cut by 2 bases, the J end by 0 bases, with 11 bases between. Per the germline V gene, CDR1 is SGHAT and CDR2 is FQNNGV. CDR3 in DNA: TGTGCCAGCAGCTTATCTCTAGCGATAGCCAAAAACATTCAGTACTTC. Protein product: CASSLSLAIAKNIQYF. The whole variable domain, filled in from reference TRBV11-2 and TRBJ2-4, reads EAGVAQSPRYKIIEKRQSVAFWCNPISGHATLYWYQQILGQGPKLLIQFQNNGVVDDSQLPKDRFSAERLKGVDSTLKIQPAKLEDSAVYLCASSLSLAIAKNIQYFGAGTRLSVL.

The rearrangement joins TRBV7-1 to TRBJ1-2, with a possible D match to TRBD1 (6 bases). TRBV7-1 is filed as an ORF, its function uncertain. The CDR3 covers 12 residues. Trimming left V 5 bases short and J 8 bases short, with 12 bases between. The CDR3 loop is CASSPGVRGYTF. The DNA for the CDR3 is TGTGCCAGCAGCCCAGGGGTGAGGGGCTACACCTTC.

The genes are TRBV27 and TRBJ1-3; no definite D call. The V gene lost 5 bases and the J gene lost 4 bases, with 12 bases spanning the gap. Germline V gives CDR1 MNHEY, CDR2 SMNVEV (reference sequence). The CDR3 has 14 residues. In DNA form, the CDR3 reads TGTGCCAGCAGTCCTCATGGTGCGGGAAACACCATATATTTT. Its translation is CASSPHGAGNTIYF.

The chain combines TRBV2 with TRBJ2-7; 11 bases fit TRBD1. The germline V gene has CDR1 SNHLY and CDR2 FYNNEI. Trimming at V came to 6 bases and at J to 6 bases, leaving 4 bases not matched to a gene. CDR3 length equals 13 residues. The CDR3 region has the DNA TGTGCCAGCAGCTCCGGGACAGGGGGCGAGCAGTACTTC. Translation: CASSSGTGGEQYF.

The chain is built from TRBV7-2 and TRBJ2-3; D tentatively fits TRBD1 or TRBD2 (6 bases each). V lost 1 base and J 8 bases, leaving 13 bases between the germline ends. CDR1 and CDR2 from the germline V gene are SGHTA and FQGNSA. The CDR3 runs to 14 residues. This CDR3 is CASSLGRGRGTQYF. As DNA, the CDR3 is TGTGCCAGCAGCTTAGGACGGGGGCGGGGTACGCAGTATTTT.

The CDR3, as DNA: TGTGCCAGCATAGACGGAACGGTCAGGGAAAAACTGTTTTTT. Amino acid sequence: CASIDGTVREKLFF. The rearrangement joins TRBV2 to TRBJ1-4; D is ambiguous. CDR3 length equals 14 residues. Trimming stripped 7 bases from V and 8 bases from J, with 17 bases between. CDR1 SNHLY and CDR2 FYNNEI come from the germline V gene.

The CDR3 region has the DNA TGTGCCAGCAGTACCGACAGGGGCTCTAACTATGGCTACACCTTC. The encoded protein is CASSTDRGSNYGYTF. The V gene is TRBV28, the J gene TRBJ1-2, with TRBD1 identical over 8 bases. The CDR3 has 15 amino acids. V dropped 5 bases and J dropped 0; count of bases not matched to a gene: 5. The germline gives CDR1 MDHEN, CDR2 SYDVKM.

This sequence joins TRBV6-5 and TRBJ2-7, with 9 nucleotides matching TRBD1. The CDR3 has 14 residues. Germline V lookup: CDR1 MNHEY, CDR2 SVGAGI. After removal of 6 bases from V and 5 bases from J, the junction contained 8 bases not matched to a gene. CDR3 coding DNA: TGTGCCAGCAGCAATCGCGGACAGGGGAACGAGCAGTACTTC. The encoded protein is CASSNRGQGNEQYF.

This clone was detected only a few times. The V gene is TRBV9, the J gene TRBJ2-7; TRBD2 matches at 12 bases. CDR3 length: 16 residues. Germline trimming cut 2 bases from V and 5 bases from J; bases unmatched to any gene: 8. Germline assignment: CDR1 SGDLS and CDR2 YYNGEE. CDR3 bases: TGTGCCAGCAGCGTCGCCGGACTAGCGGGACAGAACGAGCAGTACTTC. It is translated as CASSVAGLAGQNEQYF.

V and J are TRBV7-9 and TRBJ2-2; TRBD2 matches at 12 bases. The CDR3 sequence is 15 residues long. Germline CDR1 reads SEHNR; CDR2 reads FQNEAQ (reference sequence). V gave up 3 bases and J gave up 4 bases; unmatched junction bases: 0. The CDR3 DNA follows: TGTGCCAGCAGCTTGACTAGCGGGAGCACCGGGGAGCTGTTTTTT. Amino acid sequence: CASSLTSGSTGELFF.

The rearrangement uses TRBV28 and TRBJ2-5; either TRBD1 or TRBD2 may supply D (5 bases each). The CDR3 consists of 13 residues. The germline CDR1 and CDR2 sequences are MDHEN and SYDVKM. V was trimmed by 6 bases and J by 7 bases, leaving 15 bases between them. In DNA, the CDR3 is TGTGCCAGCAGGGGGACCGTTCGAGGGACCCAGTACTTC. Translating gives CASRGTVRGTQYF.

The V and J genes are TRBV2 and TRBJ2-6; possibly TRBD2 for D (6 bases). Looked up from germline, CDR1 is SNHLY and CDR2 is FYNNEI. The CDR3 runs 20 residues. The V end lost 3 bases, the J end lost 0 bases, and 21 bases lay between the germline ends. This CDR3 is CASSDRAAGPWGSGANVLTF. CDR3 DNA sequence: TGTGCCAGCAGTGATCGGGCAGCGGGTCCCTGGGGCTCTGGGGCCAACGTCCTGACTTTC.

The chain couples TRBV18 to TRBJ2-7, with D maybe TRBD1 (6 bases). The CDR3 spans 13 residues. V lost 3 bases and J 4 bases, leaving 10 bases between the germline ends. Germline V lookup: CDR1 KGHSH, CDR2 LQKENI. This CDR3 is CASSPGQKYEQYF. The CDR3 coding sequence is TGTGCCAGCTCACCGGGACAAAAATACGAGCAGTACTTC. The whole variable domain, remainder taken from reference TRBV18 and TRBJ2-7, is NAGVMQNPRHLVRRRGQEARLRCSPMKGHSHVYWYRQLPEEGLKFMVYLQKENIIDESGMPKERFSAEFPKEGPSILRIQQVVRGDSAAYFCASSPGQKYEQYFGPGTRLTVT.

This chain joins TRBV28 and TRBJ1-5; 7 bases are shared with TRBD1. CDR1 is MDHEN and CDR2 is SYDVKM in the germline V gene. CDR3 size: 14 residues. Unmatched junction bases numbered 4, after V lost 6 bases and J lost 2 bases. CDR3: CASSPGQGNQPQHF. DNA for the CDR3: TGTGCCAGCAGCCCAGGACAGGGCAATCAGCCCCAGCATTTT.

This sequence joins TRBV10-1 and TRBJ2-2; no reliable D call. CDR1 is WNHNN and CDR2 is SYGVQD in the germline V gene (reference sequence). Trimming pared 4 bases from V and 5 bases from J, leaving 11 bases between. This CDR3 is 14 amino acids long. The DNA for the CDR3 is TGCGCCAGCAGTGGGGCACCTTCGACCGGGGAGCTGTTTTTT. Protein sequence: CASSGAPSTGELFF.

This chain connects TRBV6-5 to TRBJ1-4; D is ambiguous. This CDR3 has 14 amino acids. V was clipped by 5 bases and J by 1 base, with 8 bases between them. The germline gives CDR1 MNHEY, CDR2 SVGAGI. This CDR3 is CASSQTRTNEKLFF. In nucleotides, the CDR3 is TGTGCCAGCAGTCAGACACGAACTAATGAAAAACTGTTTTTT.

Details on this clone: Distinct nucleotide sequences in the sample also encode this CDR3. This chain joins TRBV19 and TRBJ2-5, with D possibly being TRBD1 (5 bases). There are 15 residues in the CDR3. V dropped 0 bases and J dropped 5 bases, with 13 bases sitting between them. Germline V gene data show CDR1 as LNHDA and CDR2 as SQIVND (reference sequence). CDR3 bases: TGTGCCAGTAGTATAGATACAGGTCCCCGGGAGACCCAGTACTTC. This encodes CASSIDTGPRETQYF. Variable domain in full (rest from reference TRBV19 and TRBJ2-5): DGGITQSPKYLFRKEGQNVTLSCEQNLNHDAMYWYRQDPGQGLRLIYYSQIVNDFQKGDIAEGYSVSREKKESFPLTVTSAQKNPTAFYLCASSIDTGPRETQYFGPGTRLLVL.

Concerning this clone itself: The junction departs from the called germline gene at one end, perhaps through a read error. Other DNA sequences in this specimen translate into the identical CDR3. For the CDR3, the DNA is TGTGCCAGCAGCCCCCGGCAGGGGAGAGATACAGATACGCAATATTTT. It translates to CASSPRQGRDTDTQYF. The chain combines TRBV7-3 with TRBJ2-3, with D possibly matching TRBD1 (6 bases). Germline CDR1 is SGHTA and CDR2 is FQGTGA. This CDR3 spans 16 amino acids.

CDR3 sequence: CATKGVTSYEQYF. CDR3 in DNA: TGTGCCACCAAGGGGGTGACGTCCTACGAGCAGTACTTC. The V call is TRBV6-1, the J call TRBJ2-7, with D tentatively TRBD1 (6 bases). Germline loops: CDR1 MNHNS, CDR2 SASEGT. V lost 10 bases to trimming and J lost 1 base, with 14 bases between them. The CDR3 is made up of 13 amino acids.

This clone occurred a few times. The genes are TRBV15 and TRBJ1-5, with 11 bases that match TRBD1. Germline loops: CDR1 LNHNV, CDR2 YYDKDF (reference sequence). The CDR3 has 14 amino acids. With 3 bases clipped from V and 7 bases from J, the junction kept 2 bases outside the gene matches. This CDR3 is CATSRDRGQQPQHF. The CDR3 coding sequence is TGTGCCACCAGCAGGGACAGGGGGCAGCAGCCCCAGCATTTT. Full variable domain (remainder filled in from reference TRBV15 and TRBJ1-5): DAMVIQNPRYQVTQFGKPVTLSCSQTLNHNVMYWYQQKSSQAPKLLFHYYDKDFNNEADTPDNFQSRRPNTSFCFLDIRSPGLGDTAMYLCATSRDRGQQPQHFGDGTRLSIL.